This TCR beta chain was sequenced in a study of a mutant IDH1 vaccine in newly diagnosed glioma (TCRdb year 2021). A note on the overall study: Patients received eight vaccinations in weeks 1, 3, 5, 7, 11, 15, 19 and 23, corresponding to visits V03 through V10. Before enrollment, most patients had been given radiochemotherapy with temozolomide as standard therapy, while the rest had received either radiotherapy alone or temozolomide alone. In the chemotherapy-containing groups, vaccination started alongside temozolomide cycles, whereas in patients who had radiotherapy alone it started 4-6 weeks after radiotherapy. Peripheral blood was collected at six visits: V03 (baseline), V05, V07, V10, V12 and V13. For exploratory analyses, 25 to 30 treated patients had longitudinal TCRB deep sequencing done wherever samples were available. Of the roughly 30 treated patients, 62.5% were male and around 38% were female, and a mean age of roughly 40 years was recorded.

The method was the immunoSEQ multiplex PCR assay. Following the manufacturer's protocol, the hsTCRB Kit was used to amplify rearranged TCR beta chain sequences. An Illumina MiSeq was used to sequence the TCRB libraries. The authors' analysis ran thus. The kit vendor's proprietary platform handled demultiplexing, trimming and gene mapping. TCRdb's version of the immuneACCESS table is confined to in-frame rearrangements and falls short of the full clone set. An unresolved V gene accounts for under half of the shortfall where checked; the remainder is of unknown origin. The V and J calls and clone size are taken from that table; D and trimming were inferred from the DNA. The sample table shows tens of thousands of clones, and around 73% are seen once. The ten largest clones add up to approximately 8.3% of the sample. In the paper's terms, the time point label means: week 11, during vaccination. Each vaccine dose, consisting of 300 ug of a 20-mer mutant IDH1 peptide in Montanide, was administered subcutaneously with topical imiquimod. Newly diagnosed WHO grade 3 or 4 IDH1-mutant astrocytomas showing loss of nuclear ATRX were present in the donors. The samples were drawn from NOA16, a multicentre, single-arm, open-label phase I trial in Germany that tested a mutant IDH1 peptide vaccine in humans for the first time. Genomic DNA for TCRB sequencing was isolated from EDTA blood with the DNeasy Blood and Tissue Kit.

Remarks on this clone: The antigen this receptor binds is unknown. Qualities for individual bases were not recorded, and no much larger clone is one base off.

What the authors observed across the whole study: Selection of PBMC samples for TCRB deep sequencing was based on availability. It was noted by the authors that analyses of patient blood samples could not be reproduced owing to sample limitations. Across multiple MHC alleles, vaccine-induced immune responses were seen in around 93% of patients. No apparent relationship was observed between pseudoprogression and alterations in the top peripheral T cell clonotypes detected by TCRB sequencing.

Reading from cysteine to phenylalanine, the CDR3 counts 13 amino acids. The read is trimmed to its CDR3 DNA, 39 bases read in frame from base 1. The CDR1 and CDR2 encoded by the germline V gene (reference sequence) are LNHDA and SQIVND. Trimming costs V 5 bases and J 6 bases, and their ends lie 11 bases apart. The TCR was taken from a woman under 30 with glioma. The source material was PBMCs, sampled from a glioma patient whose treatment included an IDH1 peptide vaccine. Recombination linked TRBV19 to TRBJ2-1; the best D guess is TRBD1, with 6 bases matching. The CDR3 region reads CASSYRGGNEQFF. The DNA reads TGTGCCAGTAGTTATCGAGGGGGCAATGAGCAGTTCTTC.